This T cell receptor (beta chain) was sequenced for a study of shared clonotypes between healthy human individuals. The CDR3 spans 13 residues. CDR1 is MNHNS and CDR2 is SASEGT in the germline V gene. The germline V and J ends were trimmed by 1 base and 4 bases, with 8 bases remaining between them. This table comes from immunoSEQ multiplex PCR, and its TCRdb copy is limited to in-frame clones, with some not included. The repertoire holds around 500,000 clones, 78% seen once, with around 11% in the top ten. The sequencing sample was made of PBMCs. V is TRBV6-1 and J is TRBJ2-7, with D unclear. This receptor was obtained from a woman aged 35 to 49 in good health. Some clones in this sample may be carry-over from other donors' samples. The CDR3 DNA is TGTGCCAGCAGTGAAGGGAGTACGTACGAGCAGTACTTC. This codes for CASSEGSTYEQYF.